This TCR beta chain was recovered during a study of metastatic and nonmetastatic thyroid tumors. Study observations and caveats: As reported, TCR beta diversity in blood and tumor was significantly higher in malignant thyroid tumors than in benign nodules.

The CDR3 is 15 amino acids. Germline V gene sequence: CDR1 SQVTM, CDR2 ANQGSEA. Thyroid surgery took place with no prior treatment in any patient. With MiXCR, TCRdb called clones anew from the PCR reads. Found here are some 17,000 clones, approximately 23% of them singletons; the top ten hold roughly 7%. This clone was counted only a few times. Antigen specificity is unknown. The junction differs from germline at one of its ends, possibly a read error. Sequenced material: adjacent normal tissue. The TCR originated in a female donor with papillary thyroid cancer or a benign thyroid nodule (not recorded which). Some clones in this sample may be carry-over from other donors' samples. This chain connects TRBV29-1 to TRBJ2-3; the D gene is possibly TRBD2 (6 bases). This CDR3 reads CSAAWTIVGTDTQYF. The DNA of the CDR3 is TGTAGCGCCGCCTGGACTATCGTGGGCACAGATACGCAGTATTTT.